The 12 T cell receptor beta chains in this list originate from one sample, sequenced in a study of human T cells and chemical hapten exposure. Stated time point: patch test 1, 2 weeks after DPC sensitization. Indicated treatment: therapeutic diphenylcyclopropenone sensitization with weekly scalp DPC. TCRdb used MiXCR to reprocess the RACE reads, holding one entry per CDR3 protein. The sample contains about 340,000 distinct CDR3 sequences, roughly 6.9% of which appear only once. The sequences come from whole blood, collected in connection with sensitization to the hapten diphenylcyclopropenone (DPC). These receptors all stem from a woman aged 18 to 35 with alopecia areata. Some clones in this sample may be carry-over from other donors' samples.

This clonotype showed up just a few times. The chain employs TRBV12-3 or TRBV12-4 and TRBJ2-3, with D possibly being TRBD2 (6 bases). CDR3 length equals 15 residues. V was cut by 6 bases and J by 3 bases, with 16 bases left in between. The CDR3 DNA is TGTGCCAGCAGCATTATCGGGACTCCTACAGATACGCAGTATTTT. It translates to CASSIIGTPTDTQYF.

The V gene is TRBV5-6, the J gene TRBJ2-4, with D possibly TRBD2 on 6 matching bases. V dropped 3 bases and J dropped 0 bases, with 13 bases sitting between them. The germline V gene encodes CDR1 SGHDT and CDR2 YYEEEE. The CDR3 spans 16 residues. The CDR3 DNA follows: TGTGCCAGCAGCTCCGGGACTCGACTAGCCAAAAACATTCAGTACTTC. It yields the protein CASSSGTRLAKNIQYF.

The rearrangement links TRBV5-1 to TRBJ2-3; 8 positions agree with TRBD1. Germline V lookup: CDR1 SGHRS, CDR2 YFSETQ. V was clipped by 2 bases and J by 2 bases; unmatched bases: 19. This CDR3 has 20 residues. In DNA form, the CDR3 reads TGCGCCAGCAGCTTCTCGGCAAAACGCGGACAGGGTTTGAACACAGATACGCAGTATTTT. It encodes CASSFSAKRGQGLNTDTQYF.

This clonotype was detected only once. The J gene is TRBJ2-7, the V gene TRBV20-1; 7 nucleotides agree with TRBD1. The J call may be in error: the DNA end matches TRBJ2-1 better. The CDR3 is made up of 13 amino acids. CDR1 DFQATT and CDR2 SNEGSKA come from the germline V gene (reference sequence). CDR3 sequence: CSAEPGQTYEQFF. The CDR3 coding sequence is TGCAGTGCTGAACCGGGACAGACCTACGAGCAGTTCTTC.

This clonotype turned up a few times. The chain links TRBV20-1 to TRBJ2-3, with 8 bases fitting TRBD1. Germline V gene data show CDR1 as DFQATT and CDR2 as SNEGSKA (reference sequence). The CDR3 is 13 amino acids. V dropped 5 bases and J dropped 1; count of bases not matched to a gene: 2. CDR3 nucleotide sequence: TGCAGTGCTCTGGACAGGGGCACAGATACGCAGTATTTT. Translating gives CSALDRGTDTQYF.

This clonotype appeared many times. The rearrangement links TRBV27 to TRBJ1-5, with D perhaps matching TRBD1 (5 bases). CDR3 size: 14 residues. Per the germline V gene, CDR1 is MNHEY and CDR2 is SMNVEV (reference sequence). V was clipped by 4 bases and J by 0 bases, with 7 bases between them. CDR3 DNA sequence: TGTGCCAGCAGTTACGGGGGTAGCAATCAGCCCCAGCATTTT. Its protein is CASSYGGSNQPQHF.

This clonotype was observed at least ten times. The rearrangement links TRBV6-2 or TRBV6-3 to TRBJ2-2, with 9 bases fitting TRBD1. CDR1 and CDR2 (germline): MNHEY, SVGEGT. The CDR3 contains 17 residues. Trimming removed 0 bases from V and 0 bases from J; junction bases left unmatched: 2. CDR3 nucleotides: TGTGCCAGCAGTTACTCACGGGACAGGGCGAACACCGGGGAGCTGTTTTTT. Its translation: CASSYSRDRANTGELFF.

This clonotype was counted a few times. This sequence joins TRBV5-1 and TRBJ2-5; TRBD1 matches 7 bases. V was clipped by 2 bases and J by 5 bases; unmatched bases: 9. The CDR3 loop spans 15 amino acids. The germline CDR1 and CDR2 sequences are SGHRS and YFSETQ. The CDR3: CASSLMGTEEETQYF. The CDR3 DNA reads as TGCGCCAGCAGCTTAATGGGGACAGAAGAGGAGACCCAGTACTTC.

The chain uses TRBV3-1 and TRBJ1-5; possibly TRBD1 for D (6 bases). Trimming stripped 1 base from V and 0 bases from J, with 7 bases between. CDR1 and CDR2 (germline): LGHDT, YNNKEL (reference sequence). The CDR3 is 15 residues long. The CDR3 is CASSQGGPSNQPQHF. The CDR3 DNA is TGTGCCAGCAGCCAAGGGGGGCCTAGCAATCAGCCCCAGCATTTT.

This clonotype showed up many times. The V gene is TRBV12-3 or TRBV12-4, the J gene TRBJ2-3, with 7 bases aligning to TRBD2. With V trimmed by 3 bases and J by 5 bases, 2 bases remained unmatched. The CDR3 is 13 amino acids. DNA of the CDR3: TGTGCCAGCAGTTTGTCGGGAGGAGATACGCAGTATTTT. It specifies CASSLSGGDTQYF.

This clonotype was seen many times. V is TRBV11-2 and J is TRBJ1-2; 7 positions match TRBD1. The CDR3 loop spans 13 amino acids. V lost 5 bases to trimming and J lost 6 bases; unmatched junction nucleotides: 6. The germline gives CDR1 SGHAT, CDR2 FQNNGV. CDR3 bases: TGTGCCAGCAGCCCGGACAGGTTTAATGGCTACACCTTC. Amino acid sequence: CASSPDRFNGYTF.

This clonotype was seen ten or more times. The chain has TRBV9 and TRBJ2-3, with no clear D. V was clipped by 4 bases and J by 5 bases, with 17 bases between them. CDR3 length equals 15 residues. Germline CDR1 and CDR2: SGDLS and YYNGEE. The CDR3 DNA follows: TGTGCCAGCAGCCGACGGTTCTTCCGAGGAGATACGCAGTATTTT. Protein sequence: CASSRRFFRGDTQYF.